A selection of T cell receptor beta chains follows, all from one sample in a study of neoadjuvant anti-PD-1 for oral cavity cancer. TCRdb keeps only in-frame clones here, not all; method: immunoSEQ multiplex PCR. This table holds some 10,000 clones, around 62% found once. The material was tumor tissue, obtained after nivolumab (anti-PD-1) treatment. The receptors originated from a person between 40 and 85 years old with oral cavity squamous cell carcinoma. Each CDR3 is given without its conserved first and last residue. A D gene is named only where the DNA matches it firmly. Size values are once, few and many counts, or a class for expanded clones, and some rows have none.

>TRBJ1-3|TRBV28|.|.
ASSLTGLSAGNTIY
>TRBJ2-2|TRBV6-1|.|.
ASGLGPRNTGELF
>TRBJ2-7|TRBV7-2|TRBD2|once
ASSLDVGGYVYEQY
>TRBJ1-1|TRBV4-1|TRBD1|.
ASSQDPTGGAF
>TRBJ1-2|TRBV5-6|.|few
ASSWGPGGNYGYT
>TRBJ2-1|TRBV5-6|.|.
ASSLLAGSYNEQF
>TRBJ1-2|TRBV19|.|few
ASSMGADFYGYT
>TRBJ2-1|TRBV18|TRBD2|.
ASSPASGGSLNEQF
>TRBJ2-5|TRBV19|TRBD2|.
ASSTRLTSGRRGETQY
>TRBJ1-6|TRBV7-2|TRBD1|.
ASSLKAGGGSPLH
>TRBJ2-7|TRBV7-1|.|.
ASSSGQREQY
>TRBJ1-5|TRBV18|.|.
ASSPIPDQPQH
>TRBJ1-1|TRBV10-3|TRBD1|.
AIRGGTGDFFLTEAF
>TRBJ2-3|TRBV19|.|.
AVARPPSDTQY
>TRBJ1-2|TRBV11-2|.|.
ASSLDRGHYGYT
>TRBJ1-1|TRBV19|TRBD1|.
ASSIRDRARNTEAF
>TRBJ2-7|TRBV29-1|TRBD2|.
SVAGGTSSYEQY
>TRBJ2-1|TRBV11-1|.|.
ASSQVTLRDNEQF
>TRBJ1-2|TRBV5-1|TRBD1|.
ASSPGQGADYGYT
>TRBJ1-2|TRBV6-5|.|few
ASRQGRFGGYT
>TRBJ2-3|TRBV6-5|.|.
ASSYSKSDTQY
>TRBJ2-2|TRBV19|TRBD2|.
ASTPLAGTGELF
>TRBJ2-1|TRBV5-1|.|once
ASSNLGGKNNEQF
>TRBJ1-6|TRBV10-1|TRBD1|few
ASSMTGGDSPLH
>TRBJ1-1|TRBV10-3|TRBD1|.
AISGRTGALLEAF
>TRBJ1-4|TRBV19|.|.
ASSLEFGRLNEKLF
>TRBJ1-1|TRBV29-1|.|few
SVGLGGTGTEAF
>TRBJ2-7|TRBV19|TRBD2|.
ASSISASGNYEQY
>TRBJ1-2|TRBV9|.|few
ASSVVVEGDDGYT
>TRBJ2-5|TRBV18|TRBD2|.
ASSPIVAGDQETQY
>TRBJ1-2|TRBV6-1|TRBD1|.
ASSEAPTGGGYGYT
>TRBJ2-1|TRBV19|TRBD2|.
ASSIDGLAGRDEQF
>TRBJ2-3|TRBV28|TRBD1|once
ASSLTSGTGGADTQY
>TRBJ1-1|TRBV5-5|TRBD1|.
ASSRSTGTGVGRMNTEAF
>TRBJ2-1|TRBV29-1|.|.
SVEGQTRYEQF
>TRBJ1-4|TRBV7-9|.|.
ASSPRVSGEKLF